This TCR beta chain was recovered during a study of CD8 T cells in Susac syndrome. Random hexamers primed reverse transcription of about 0.5 to 1 ug RNA. TCRdb recomputed calls from the immunoSEQ multiplex PCR reads with MiXCR, one row per CDR3 protein. Of roughly 200,000 distinct CDR3 sequences listed, approximately 95% are singletons. CDR1 is SGHAT and CDR2 is FQNNGV in the germline V gene. Trimming removed 4 bases from V and 3 bases from J, with 30 bases in between. This CDR3 spans 20 amino acids. The chain uses TRBV11-2 and TRBJ2-5; D is unclear. The receptor comes from a human donor in good health. Sample: CD4+ T cells from PBMCs. CDR3 nucleotide sequence: TGTGCCAGCAGCTCCCATAGGTGGGGAACAGAGAAGCCCACCAAAGAGACCCAGTACTTC. Protein product: CASSSHRWGTEKPTKETQYF.